This entry lists 31 T cell receptor beta chains sequenced from one sample in a study of technical replicates of blood from four donors. Sequencing used immunoSEQ multiplex PCR; TCRdb keeps in-frame clones, though not all of them. The repertoire holds about 94,000 clones, with 95% as singletons. Sequencing input: T cells isolated from PBMCs. The receptor set was obtained from a human donor in good health.

The chain combines TRBV10-3 with TRBJ2-1, with 8 nucleotides matching TRBD2. Losses at the gene ends were 3 bases for V and 6 bases for J; bases not matched to a gene: 4. Germline V gene data show CDR1 as ENHRY and CDR2 as SYGVKD. The CDR3 sequence is 14 residues long. CDR3 amino acids: CAISERGGGNEQFF. CDR3 coding DNA: TGTGCCATCAGTGAACGGGGGGGCGGCAATGAGCAGTTCTTC.

The chain employs TRBV6-5 and TRBJ1-1, with 7 bases fitting TRBD1. The ends lost 0 bases at V and 2 bases at J; junction bases unmatched: 6. Per the germline V gene, CDR1 is MNHEY and CDR2 is SVGAGI. This CDR3 region has 16 residues. As DNA, the CDR3 is TGTGCCAGCAGTTACTCTTTGACAGGGATTAACACTGAAGCTTTCTTT. Its protein product is CASSYSLTGINTEAFF.

The chain joins TRBV5-6 to TRBJ2-1; D is ambiguous. This CDR3 is 15 amino acids long. V was cut by 1 base and J by 0 bases, with 8 bases left in between. Germline CDR1 and CDR2: SGHDT and YYEEEE. CDR3 loop: CASSLWSSSYNEQFF. The CDR3 region has the DNA TGTGCCAGCAGCTTGTGGTCTAGCTCCTACAATGAGCAGTTCTTC.

The rearrangement links TRBV10-1 to TRBJ1-3; unclear D gene. The CDR3 consists of 17 residues. V gave up 4 bases and J gave up 0 bases, with 16 bases separating them. Germline V CDR1 and CDR2: WNHNN, SYGVQD (reference sequence). CDR3 protein: CASSVYPIPDSGNTIYF. CDR3 DNA sequence: TGCGCCAGCAGTGTCTACCCCATACCTGACTCTGGAAACACCATATATTTT.

The chain couples TRBV25-1 to TRBJ2-7, with TRBD1 matching over 9 bases. Germline CDR1 and CDR2: MGHDK and SYGVNS. This CDR3 comprises 12 residues. V lost 7 bases and J lost 6; bases outside the gene matches: 4. The CDR3 here is CASMDRGGEQYF. For the CDR3, the DNA is TGTGCCAGCATGGACAGGGGAGGCGAGCAGTACTTC.

This chain uses TRBV15 with TRBJ1-2, with D perhaps matching TRBD1 (5 bases). The CDR3 totals 15 residues. Germline lookup yields CDR1 LNHNV and CDR2 YYDKDF (reference sequence). V lost 1 base to trimming and J lost 3 bases, with 12 bases between them. This chain's CDR3 is CATSRATQEYYGYTF. In nucleotides, the CDR3 is TGTGCCACCAGCAGAGCTACACAGGAGTACTATGGCTACACCTTC.

This chain joins TRBV11-2 and TRBJ2-1; D unresolved. Germline assignment: CDR1 SGHAT and CDR2 FQNNGV. The CDR3 covers 13 residues. Trimming took 1 base from V and 8 from J, leaving 9 bases between them. CDR3 bases: TGTGCCAGCAGCTTAGGATCACGGGATGAGCAGTTCTTC. This codes for CASSLGSRDEQFF.

This chain links TRBV5-5 with TRBJ1-5; D remains ambiguous. CDR1 and CDR2 from the germline V gene are SGHKS and YYEKEE (reference sequence). The length of the CDR3 is 20 residues. Trimming cost V 0 bases and J 0 bases, with 22 bases left between them. The CDR3 coding sequence is TGTGCCAGCAGCTTGGGGGGTCGGGAATACCGATCCAATAGCAATCAGCCCCAGCATTTT. Protein sequence: CASSLGGREYRSNSNQPQHF.

The rearrangement uses TRBV19 and TRBJ2-1; 7 bases fit TRBD2. With V trimmed by 6 bases and J by 1 base, 6 bases remained unmatched. Germline loops: CDR1 LNHDA, CDR2 SQIVND (reference sequence). The CDR3 contains 15 residues. For the CDR3, the DNA is TGTGCCAGTAGGTCTGGGGGGGTTTCCTACAATGAGCAGTTCTTC. Translation: CASRSGGVSYNEQFF.

V is TRBV5-5 and J is TRBJ2-7, with 9 bases aligning to TRBD1. The V gene end was trimmed by 0 bases and the J gene end by 6 bases; junction bases not matched to a gene: 1. CDR1 and CDR2 (germline): SGHKS, YYEKEE (reference sequence). The length of the CDR3 is 13 residues. The CDR3 is CASSLGGQGEQYF. The CDR3 DNA follows: TGTGCCAGCAGCTTGGGGGGACAGGGCGAGCAGTACTTC. The complete variable domain, with remaining parts taken from reference TRBV5-5 and TRBJ2-7, reads DAGVTQSPTHLIKTRGQQVTLRCSPISGHKSVSWYQQVLGQGPQFIFQYYEKEERGRGNFPDRFSARQFPNYSSELNVNALLLGDSALYLCASSLGGQGEQYFGPGTRLTVT.

The chain employs TRBV29-1 and TRBJ2-4, with D possibly TRBD1 on 6 matching bases. The CDR3 runs 15 residues. Germline-derived CDR1 and CDR2 are SQVTM and ANQGSEA. The V end was cut by 3 bases, the J end by 4 bases, with 16 bases between. Written as DNA, the CDR3 is TGCAGCGTTGATAACGTGCCAGGGGCGAAAAACATTCAGTACTTC. Its translation: CSVDNVPGAKNIQYF.

This clone was found once. This rearrangement joins TRBV5-1 to TRBJ2-3, with D unresolved. Between the trimmed V and J ends, which lost 1 base and 6 bases, there was a span of 6 bases. The CDR3 contains 12 residues. The germline CDR1 and CDR2 sequences are SGHRS and YFSETQ. The CDR3 reads CASSLTADTQYF. The CDR3 DNA sequence: TGCGCCAGCAGCTTGACCGCGGATACGCAGTATTTT.

This sequence joins TRBV9 and TRBJ2-1, with D maybe TRBD1 (7 bases). This CDR3 is 14 amino acids long. Trimming shortened V by 4 bases and J by 7 bases, and 15 bases separated the two germline ends. Germline values: CDR1 SGDLS, CDR2 YYNGEE. The CDR3 loop reads CASSPRAGGNEQFF. In DNA, the CDR3 is TGTGCCAGCAGCCCCCGGGCAGGGGGGAATGAGCAGTTCTTC.

The chain is built from TRBV5-1 and TRBJ2-1; D is ambiguous. The CDR3 extends over 11 amino acids. With 1 base removed from V and 13 bases from J, the gap between germline ends came to 9 bases. Germline V gene data show CDR1 as SGHRS and CDR2 as YFSETQ. The CDR3 is CASSLSTFQFF. CDR3 nucleotides: TGCGCCAGCAGCTTGTCAACTTTCCAGTTCTTC.

This clone was counted once. The V and J genes are TRBV28 and TRBJ2-7; the D gene is possibly TRBD1 (6 bases). Trimming stripped 1 base from V and 2 bases from J, with 18 bases between. Per the germline V gene, CDR1 is MDHEN and CDR2 is SYDVKM. This CDR3 has 17 amino acids. CDR3 bases: TGTGCCAGCAGTTTATCCAACTTGGACAGTTCCACCTACGAGCAGTACTTC. The encoded protein is CASSLSNLDSSTYEQYF.

This sequence joins TRBV28 and TRBJ2-7, with 10 bases aligning to TRBD1. Germline CDR1 is MDHEN and CDR2 is SYDVKM. J lost 2 bases, V lost 3 bases, and 7 bases had no gene match. CDR3 length: 16 residues. For the CDR3, the DNA is TGTGCCAGCAGTTTCACCGGGACAGGGGTTACCTACGAGCAGTACTTC. It translates to CASSFTGTGVTYEQYF.

The J gene is TRBJ1-2, the V gene TRBV25-1, with D unresolved. V lost 3 bases to trimming and J lost 7 bases, with 9 bases between them. CDR1 is MGHDK and CDR2 is SYGVNS in the germline V gene. The CDR3 is made up of 12 amino acids. CDR3 loop: CASSDGGGGYTF. Written as DNA, the CDR3 is TGTGCCAGCAGTGACGGTGGTGGTGGCTACACCTTC.

The V and J genes are TRBV2 and TRBJ1-4, with 7 positions matching TRBD1. After removal of 4 bases from V and 5 bases from J, the junction contained 4 bases not matched to a gene. Germline values: CDR1 SNHLY, CDR2 FYNNEI. This CDR3 has 14 amino acids. DNA of the CDR3: TGTGCCAGCAGTGGGACAGGAGAGAATGAAAAACTGTTTTTT. Translation gives CASSGTGENEKLFF.

The CDR3 is CAWSVRVGRGRRTEKLFF. CDR3 nucleotides: TGTGCCTGGAGTGTACGCGTGGGCAGGGGGCGTCGTACTGAAAAACTGTTTTTT. V gene TRBV30 combines with J gene TRBJ1-4; 8 bases map to TRBD1. The V and J ends lost 0 bases and 7 bases, in that order; junction bases with no gene match: 16. The CDR3 covers 18 residues. CDR1 and CDR2 (germline): GTSNPN, SVGIG (reference sequence).

This clone has just one count. This chain joins TRBV6-4 and TRBJ2-1; 8 nucleotides align to TRBD2. Germline loops: CDR1 MRHNA, CDR2 SNTAGT. The CDR3 spans 16 residues. Trimming removed 2 bases from V and 0 bases from J; junction bases left unmatched: 3. The CDR3 loop is CASSDGRGDSYNEQFF. CDR3 nucleotide sequence: TGTGCCAGCAGTGACGGGCGGGGGGACTCCTACAATGAGCAGTTCTTC.

The chain joins TRBV11-2 to TRBJ2-7, with 9 bases aligning to TRBD2. The CDR3 consists of 19 residues. CDR1 and CDR2 from the germline V gene are SGHAT and FQNNGV. The V segment lost 1 base and the J segment 2 bases; nucleotides outside the gene matches: 15. CDR3 residues: CASSLVSTSGRTRTYEQYF. CDR3 coding DNA: TGTGCCAGCAGCTTAGTTTCGACAAGCGGGAGGACGCGAACCTACGAGCAGTACTTC.

The chain combines TRBV19 with TRBJ2-1; a possible D gene is TRBD1 (6 bases). The germline V gene encodes CDR1 LNHDA and CDR2 SQIVND (reference sequence). The germline V and J ends were trimmed by 4 bases and 9 bases, with 7 bases remaining between them. The CDR3 spans 11 residues. In nucleotides, the CDR3 is TGTGCCAGTAGTAGGGGGCTTGAGCAGTTCTTC. As protein: CASSRGLEQFF.

In regard to this clone: The junction and the germline gene differ at one end; a read error may be behind it. This chain links TRBV29-1 with TRBJ2-1; D is possibly TRBD1 or TRBD2 (6 bases each). There are 12 residues in the CDR3. Germline CDR1 SQVTM, CDR2 ANQGSEA. The CDR3 DNA reads TGCAGCATTGAGGGGGGATCGAATGAGCAGTTCTTC. Translated: CSIEGGSNEQFF.

This rearrangement joins TRBV4-1 to TRBJ2-5; 11 nucleotides agree with TRBD2. Trimming took 0 bases from V and 4 from J; bases not matched to a gene: 10. The CDR3 contains 18 residues. CDR1 is MGHRA, CDR2 YSYEKL, per germline. DNA of the CDR3: TGCGCCAGCAGCCAAGATGGGAGCTCGACTAGCGGGGTAGAGACCCAGTACTTC. This gives the protein CASSQDGSSTSGVETQYF.

The chain carries TRBV19 and TRBJ1-2; no clear D gene. Between the trimmed V and J ends, which lost 6 bases and 7 bases, there was a span of 12 bases. CDR3 size: 12 residues. Germline-derived CDR1 and CDR2 are LNHDA and SQIVND (reference sequence). CDR3: CASRSGLGGYTF. The CDR3 coding sequence is TGTGCCAGTAGGTCCGGGTTGGGTGGCTACACCTTC. The variable domain in full, completed from reference TRBV19 and TRBJ1-2, reads DGGITQSPKYLFRKEGQNVTLSCEQNLNHDAMYWYRQDPGQGLRLIYYSQIVNDFQKGDIAEGYSVSREKKESFPLTVTSAQKNPTAFYLCASRSGLGGYTFGSGTRLTVV.

The CDR3: CASARTGARDTQYF. The DNA of the CDR3 is TGTGCCAGCGCAAGGACAGGAGCAAGAGATACGCAGTATTTT. The genes are TRBV6-5 and TRBJ2-3; 7 bases match TRBD1. J was trimmed by 5 bases and V by 8 bases; bases with no gene match: 10. CDR1 is MNHEY and CDR2 is SVGAGI in the germline V gene. This CDR3 has 14 amino acids.

The V gene is TRBV28, the J gene TRBJ1-1; TRBD1 might be the D (6 bases). V gave up 7 bases and J gave up 2 bases, with 11 bases separating them. Germline V gene lookup returns CDR1 MDHEN and CDR2 SYDVKM. This CDR3 contains 13 residues. In DNA, the CDR3 is TGTGCCAGCACCCCGACAGGAAACACTGAAGCTTTCTTT. It is translated as CASTPTGNTEAFF.

The CDR3: CSGTLAGGRDTQYF. The CDR3 nucleotides read TGCAGCGGCACCCTAGCGGGAGGAAGAGATACGCAGTATTTT. This sequence joins TRBV29-1 and TRBJ2-3, with 11 bases identical to TRBD2. With V trimmed by 7 bases and J by 5 bases, 8 bases remained unmatched. The CDR3 is 14 amino acids. Germline CDR1 is SQVTM and CDR2 is ANQGSEA.

The count of this clone is one. V usage is TRBV28 and J usage is TRBJ2-7; weak D call: TRBD2 (8 bases). CDR1 is MDHEN, CDR2 SYDVKM, per germline. The CDR3 is 16 residues long. V shed 5 bases and J shed 0 bases, with 17 bases lying between them. CDR3 region: CASSQGGGRSSYEQYF. The CDR3 region has the DNA TGTGCCAGCAGTCAAGGGGGCGGGAGGAGCTCCTACGAGCAGTACTTC. The full variable domain, rest sourced from reference TRBV28 and TRBJ2-7, is DVKVTQSSRYLVKRTGEKVFLECVQDMDHENMFWYRQDPGLGLRLIYFSYDVKMKEKGDIPEGYSVSREKKERFSLILESASTNQTSMYLCASSQGGGRSSYEQYFGPGTRLTVT.

For the CDR3, the DNA is TGTGCCAGTAGTATGCAGTACAGCCTCCCCCCCCGCACCGGGGAGCTGTTTTTT. Translated, it gives CASSMQYSLPPRTGELFF. This chain joins TRBV19 and TRBJ2-2; no firm D call. Germline V CDR1 and CDR2: LNHDA, SQIVND (reference sequence). The CDR3 runs 18 residues. Trimming removed 3 bases at V and 4 bases at J, with 21 bases between.

This clone was observed once. The chain uses TRBV19 and TRBJ1-2; D is perhaps TRBD1 (6 bases). The V gene lost 4 bases and the J gene lost 6 bases, with 6 bases spanning the gap. In germline, CDR1 is LNHDA, CDR2 SQIVND (reference sequence). The CDR3 sequence is 11 residues long. CDR3 residues: CASSTGDGYTF. For the CDR3, the DNA is TGTGCCAGTAGTACAGGGGATGGCTACACCTTC.